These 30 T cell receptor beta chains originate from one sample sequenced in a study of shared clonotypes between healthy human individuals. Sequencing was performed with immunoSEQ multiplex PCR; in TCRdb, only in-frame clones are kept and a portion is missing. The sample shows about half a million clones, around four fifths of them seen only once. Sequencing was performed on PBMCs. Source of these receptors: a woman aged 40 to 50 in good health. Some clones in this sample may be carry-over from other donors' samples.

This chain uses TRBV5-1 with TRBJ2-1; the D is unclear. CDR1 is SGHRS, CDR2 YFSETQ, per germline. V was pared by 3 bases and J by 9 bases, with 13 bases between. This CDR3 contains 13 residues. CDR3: CASSWTRATEQFF. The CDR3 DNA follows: TGCGCCAGCAGCTGGACCCGGGCGACTGAGCAGTTCTTC.

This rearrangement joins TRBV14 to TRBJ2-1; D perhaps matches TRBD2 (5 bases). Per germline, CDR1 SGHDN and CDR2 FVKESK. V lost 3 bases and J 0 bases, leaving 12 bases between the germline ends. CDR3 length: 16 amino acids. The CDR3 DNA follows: TGTGCCAGCAGCCATAGGACTTTGGGCTCCTACAATGAGCAGTTCTTC. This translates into CASSHRTLGSYNEQFF.

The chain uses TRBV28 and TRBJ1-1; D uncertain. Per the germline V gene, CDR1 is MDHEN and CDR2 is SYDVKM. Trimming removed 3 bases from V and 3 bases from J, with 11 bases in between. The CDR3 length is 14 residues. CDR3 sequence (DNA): TGTGCCAGCAGTTTCCCCGGGTCGGACACTGAAGCTTTCTTT. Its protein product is CASSFPGSDTEAFF.

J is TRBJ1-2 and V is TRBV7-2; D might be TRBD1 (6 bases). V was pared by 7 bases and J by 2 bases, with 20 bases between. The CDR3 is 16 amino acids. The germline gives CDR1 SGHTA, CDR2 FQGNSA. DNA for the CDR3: TGTGCCAGCACCTTTAGAGGGGGGAGGGTAAACTATGGCTACACCTTC. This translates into CASTFRGGRVNYGYTF.

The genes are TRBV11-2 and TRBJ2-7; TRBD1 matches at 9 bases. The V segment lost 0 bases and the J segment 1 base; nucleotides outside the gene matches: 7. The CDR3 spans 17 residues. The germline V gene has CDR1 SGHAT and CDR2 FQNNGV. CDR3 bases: TGTGCCAGCAGCTTAGAGGAGGGACAGGGCCTTTCCTACGAGCAGTACTTC. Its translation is CASSLEEGQGLSYEQYF.

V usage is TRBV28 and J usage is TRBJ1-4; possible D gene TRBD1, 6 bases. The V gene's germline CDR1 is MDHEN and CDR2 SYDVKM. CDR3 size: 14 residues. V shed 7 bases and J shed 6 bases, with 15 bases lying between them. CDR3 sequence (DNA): TGTGCCAGCACCCCTGGCAGGGGTCATGAAAAACTGTTTTTT. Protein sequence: CASTPGRGHEKLFF.

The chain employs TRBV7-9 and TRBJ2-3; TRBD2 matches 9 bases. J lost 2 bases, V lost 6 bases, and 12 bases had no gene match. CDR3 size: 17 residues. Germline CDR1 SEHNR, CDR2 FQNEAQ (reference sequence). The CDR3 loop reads CASSSTLGGRATDTQYF. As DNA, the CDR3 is TGTGCCAGCAGTTCGACTCTTGGCGGGAGGGCCACAGATACGCAGTATTTT.

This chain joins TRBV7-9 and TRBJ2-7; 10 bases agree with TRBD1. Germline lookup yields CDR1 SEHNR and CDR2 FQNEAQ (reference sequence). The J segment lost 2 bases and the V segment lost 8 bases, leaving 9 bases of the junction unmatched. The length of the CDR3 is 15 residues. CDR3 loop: CASGRSGTGAYEQYF. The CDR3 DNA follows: TGTGCCAGCGGCAGGTCCGGGACAGGGGCCTACGAGCAGTACTTC.

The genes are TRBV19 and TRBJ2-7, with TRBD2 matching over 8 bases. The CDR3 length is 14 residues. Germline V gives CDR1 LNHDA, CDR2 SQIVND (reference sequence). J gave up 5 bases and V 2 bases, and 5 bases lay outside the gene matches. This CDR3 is CASSIRGGLNEQYF. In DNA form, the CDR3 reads TGTGCCAGTAGTATACGGGGGGGGCTGAACGAGCAGTACTTC. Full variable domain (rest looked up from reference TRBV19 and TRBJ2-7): DGGITQSPKYLFRKEGQNVTLSCEQNLNHDAMYWYRQDPGQGLRLIYYSQIVNDFQKGDIAEGYSVSREKKESFPLTVTSAQKNPTAFYLCASSIRGGLNEQYFGPGTRLTVT.

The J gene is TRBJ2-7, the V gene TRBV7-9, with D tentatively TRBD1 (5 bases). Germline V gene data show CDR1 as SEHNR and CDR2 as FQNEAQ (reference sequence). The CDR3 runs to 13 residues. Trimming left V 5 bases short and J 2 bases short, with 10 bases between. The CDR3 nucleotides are TGTGCCAGCAGCGGCAGGGAAACCTACGAGCAGTACTTC. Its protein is CASSGRETYEQYF. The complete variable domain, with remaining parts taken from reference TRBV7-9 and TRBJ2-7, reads DTGVSQNPRHKITKRGQNVTFRCDPISEHNRLYWYRQTLGQGPEFLTYFQNEAQLEKSRLLSDRFSAERPKGSFSTLEIQRTEQGDSAMYLCASSGRETYEQYFGPGTRLTVT.

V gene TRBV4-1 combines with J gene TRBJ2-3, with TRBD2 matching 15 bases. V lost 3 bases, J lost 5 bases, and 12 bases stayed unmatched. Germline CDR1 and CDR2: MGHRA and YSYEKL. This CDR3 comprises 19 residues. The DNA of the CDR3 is TGCGCCAGCAGCCAGAGGGGACTAGCGGGAGGCCCCACACGAGATACGCAGTATTTT. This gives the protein CASSQRGLAGGPTRDTQYF.

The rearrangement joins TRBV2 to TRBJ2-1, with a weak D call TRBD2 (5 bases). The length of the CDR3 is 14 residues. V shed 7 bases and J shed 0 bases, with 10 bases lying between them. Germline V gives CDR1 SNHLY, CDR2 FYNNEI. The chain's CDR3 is CASKRVGSYNEQFF. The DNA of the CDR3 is TGTGCCAGCAAGAGGGTGGGCTCCTACAATGAGCAGTTCTTC.

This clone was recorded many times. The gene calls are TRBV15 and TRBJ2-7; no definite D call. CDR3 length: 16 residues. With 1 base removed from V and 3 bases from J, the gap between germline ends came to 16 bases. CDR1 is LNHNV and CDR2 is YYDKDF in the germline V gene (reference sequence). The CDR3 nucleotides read TGTGCCACCAGCAGAGTGCCTAGGGCAGGATACTACGAGCAGTACTTC. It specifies CATSRVPRAGYYEQYF.

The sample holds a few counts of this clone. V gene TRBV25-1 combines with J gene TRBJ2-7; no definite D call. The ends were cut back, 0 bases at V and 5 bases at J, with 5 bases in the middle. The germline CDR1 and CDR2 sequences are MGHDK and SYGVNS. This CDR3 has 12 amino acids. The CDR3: CASSEYSHEQYF. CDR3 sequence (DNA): TGTGCCAGCAGTGAATATAGCCACGAGCAGTACTTC.

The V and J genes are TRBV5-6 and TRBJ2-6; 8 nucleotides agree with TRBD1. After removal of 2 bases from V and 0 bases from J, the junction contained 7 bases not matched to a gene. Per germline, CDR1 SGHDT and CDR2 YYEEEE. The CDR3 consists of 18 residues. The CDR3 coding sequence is TGTGCCAGCAGCTTACCGGGACAGGATCTCTCTGGGGCCAACGTCCTGACTTTC. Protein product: CASSLPGQDLSGANVLTF.

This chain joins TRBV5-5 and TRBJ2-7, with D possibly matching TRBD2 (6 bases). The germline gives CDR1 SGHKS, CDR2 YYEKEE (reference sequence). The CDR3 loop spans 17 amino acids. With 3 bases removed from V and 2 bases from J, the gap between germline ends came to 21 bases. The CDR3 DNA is TGTGCCAGCAGCTCCCTTGGAGGTCGGGGGAAGGCCTACGAGCAGTACTTC. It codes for CASSSLGGRGKAYEQYF.

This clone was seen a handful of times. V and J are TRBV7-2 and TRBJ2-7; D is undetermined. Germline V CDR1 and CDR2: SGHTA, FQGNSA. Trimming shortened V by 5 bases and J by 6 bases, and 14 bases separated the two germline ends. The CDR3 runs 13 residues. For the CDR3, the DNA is TGTGCCAGCAGCCCCAGCCCGTCGATCGAGCAGTACTTC. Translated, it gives CASSPSPSIEQYF.

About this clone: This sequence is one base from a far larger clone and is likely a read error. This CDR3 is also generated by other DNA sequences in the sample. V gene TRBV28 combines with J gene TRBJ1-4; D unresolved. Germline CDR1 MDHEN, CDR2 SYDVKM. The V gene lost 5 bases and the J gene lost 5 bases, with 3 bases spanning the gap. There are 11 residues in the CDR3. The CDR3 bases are TGTGCCAGCAGTCTAAATGAAAAACTGTTTTTT. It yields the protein CASSLNEKLFF.

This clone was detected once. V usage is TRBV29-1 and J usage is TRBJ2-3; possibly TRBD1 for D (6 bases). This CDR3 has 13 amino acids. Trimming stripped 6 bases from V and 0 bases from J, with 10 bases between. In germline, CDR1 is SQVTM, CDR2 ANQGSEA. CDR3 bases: TGCAGCGTGAGCCAGGGGAGCACAGATACGCAGTATTTT. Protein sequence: CSVSQGSTDTQYF.

CDR3 in DNA: TGTGCCAGCAGCTTAGCGAACAGCGTGTCCTATGGCTACACCTTC. Translating it yields CASSLANSVSYGYTF. The gene calls are TRBV7-8 and TRBJ1-2; the D is unclear. The CDR3 has 15 amino acids. The V gene's germline CDR1 is SGHVS and CDR2 FQNEAQ. Trimming stripped 0 bases from V and 4 bases from J, with 12 bases between.

CDR3 region: CASSLGQGRSEQYF. The CDR3 nucleotides read TGTGCCAGCAGCCTGGGACAGGGGCGGAGTGAGCAGTACTTC. The rearrangement joins TRBV11-2 to TRBJ2-7; 10 bases align to TRBD1. This CDR3 is built from 14 residues. The germline CDR1 and CDR2 sequences are SGHAT and FQNNGV. V gave up 5 bases and J gave up 7 bases; unmatched junction bases: 8.

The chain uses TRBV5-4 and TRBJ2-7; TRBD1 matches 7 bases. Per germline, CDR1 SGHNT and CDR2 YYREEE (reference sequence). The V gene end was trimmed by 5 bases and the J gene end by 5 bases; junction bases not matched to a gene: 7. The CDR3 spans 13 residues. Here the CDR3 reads CASRKGQKNEQYF. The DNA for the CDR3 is TGTGCCAGCAGGAAGGGACAGAAGAACGAGCAGTACTTC.

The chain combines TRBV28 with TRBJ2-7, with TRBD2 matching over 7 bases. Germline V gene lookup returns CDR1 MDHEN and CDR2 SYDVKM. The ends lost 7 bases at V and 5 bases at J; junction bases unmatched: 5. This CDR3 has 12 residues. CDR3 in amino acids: CASNAGRDEQYF. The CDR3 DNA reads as TGTGCCAGCAATGCAGGGAGGGACGAGCAGTACTTC.

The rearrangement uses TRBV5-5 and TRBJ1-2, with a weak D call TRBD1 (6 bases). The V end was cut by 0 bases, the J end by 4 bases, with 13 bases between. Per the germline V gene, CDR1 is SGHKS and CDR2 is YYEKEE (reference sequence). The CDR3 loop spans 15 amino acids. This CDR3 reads CASSLAPGEVYGYTF. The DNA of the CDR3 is TGTGCCAGCAGCTTGGCACCAGGGGAGGTCTATGGCTACACCTTC.

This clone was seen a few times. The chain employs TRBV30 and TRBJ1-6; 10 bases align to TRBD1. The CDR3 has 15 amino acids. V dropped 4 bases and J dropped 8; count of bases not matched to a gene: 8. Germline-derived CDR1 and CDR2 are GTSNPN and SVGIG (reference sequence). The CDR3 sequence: CAWTYLTGGDSPLHF. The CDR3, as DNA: TGTGCCTGGACCTACCTGACAGGGGGCGATTCACCCCTCCACTTT.

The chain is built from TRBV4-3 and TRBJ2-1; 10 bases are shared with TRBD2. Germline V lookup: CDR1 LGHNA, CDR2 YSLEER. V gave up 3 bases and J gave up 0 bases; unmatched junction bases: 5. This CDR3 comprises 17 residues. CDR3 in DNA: TGCGCCAGCAGCCAGGCTAGCGGGAGCGGCTCCTACAATGAGCAGTTCTTC. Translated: CASSQASGSGSYNEQFF.

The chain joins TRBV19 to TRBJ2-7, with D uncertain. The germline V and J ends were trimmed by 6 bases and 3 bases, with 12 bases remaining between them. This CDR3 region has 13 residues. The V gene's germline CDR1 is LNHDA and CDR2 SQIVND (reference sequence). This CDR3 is CASSPDGNYEQYF. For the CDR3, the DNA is TGTGCCAGTAGCCCTGACGGAAACTACGAGCAGTACTTC.

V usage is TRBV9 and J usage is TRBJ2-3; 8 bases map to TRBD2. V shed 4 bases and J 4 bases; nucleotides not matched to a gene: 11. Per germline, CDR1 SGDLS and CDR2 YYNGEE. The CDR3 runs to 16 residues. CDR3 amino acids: CASSPPKAGVSDTQYF. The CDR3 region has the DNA TGTGCCAGCAGCCCCCCAAAAGCGGGAGTGTCAGATACGCAGTATTTT.

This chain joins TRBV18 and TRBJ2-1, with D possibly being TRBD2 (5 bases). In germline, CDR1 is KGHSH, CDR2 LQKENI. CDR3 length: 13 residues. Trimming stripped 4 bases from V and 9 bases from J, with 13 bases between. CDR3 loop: CASSQRFSAEQFF. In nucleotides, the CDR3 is TGTGCCAGCTCACAACGTTTTAGCGCTGAGCAGTTCTTC.

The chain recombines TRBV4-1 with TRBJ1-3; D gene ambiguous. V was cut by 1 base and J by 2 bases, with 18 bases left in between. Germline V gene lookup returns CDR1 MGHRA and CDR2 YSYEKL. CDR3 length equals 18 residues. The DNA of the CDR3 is TGCGCCAGCAGCCAAGCCTTAAGAGGAAGGAGAGCTGGAAACACCATATATTTT. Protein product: CASSQALRGRRAGNTIYF.